Each of the 19 T cell receptor beta chains below was sequenced from the same sample in a study of blood T cell repertoires in COVID-19. Using immunoSEQ multiplex PCR, the repertoire was profiled, and TCRdb retains in-frame clones only, with some absent. The sample consists of over 250,000 clones, approximately 88% of them appearing once. The sample was peripheral blood. The receptor set was obtained from a woman in her seventies with COVID-19, enrolled during active disease.

DNA for the CDR3: TGTGCCAGTACCACGACAGGGGTCCATAAACAGCCCCAGCATTTT. This encodes CASTTTGVHKQPQHF. The rearrangement links TRBV19 to TRBJ1-5, with 8 bases aligning to TRBD1. J gave up 7 bases and V 7 bases, and 12 bases lay outside the gene matches. Per the germline V gene, CDR1 is LNHDA and CDR2 is SQIVND (reference sequence). This CDR3 contains 15 residues. The complete variable domain, with remaining parts taken from reference TRBV19 and TRBJ1-5, reads DGGITQSPKYLFRKEGQNVTLSCEQNLNHDAMYWYRQDPGQGLRLIYYSQIVNDFQKGDIAEGYSVSREKKESFPLTVTSAQKNPTAFYLCASTTTGVHKQPQHFGDGTRLSIL.

CDR3 residues: CASSHVIYEQYF. The DNA for the CDR3 is TGTGCCAGCAGCCATGTCATCTACGAGCAGTACTTC. V is TRBV3-1 (or the pseudogene TRBV3-2) and J is TRBJ2-7; D is ambiguous. This CDR3 comprises 12 residues. Trimming removed 3 bases from V and 3 bases from J, with 6 bases in between. Germline V gene lookup returns CDR1 LGHDT and CDR2 YNNKEL (reference sequence).

The chain has TRBV30 and TRBJ2-1; 9 bases are a match to TRBD2. The germline gives CDR1 GTSNPN, CDR2 SVGIG (reference sequence). This CDR3 comprises 14 residues. V shed 3 bases and J 5 bases; nucleotides not matched to a gene: 5. The CDR3 sequence is CAWRSLAGHNEQFF. DNA of the CDR3: TGTGCCTGGAGGTCACTAGCGGGTCACAATGAGCAGTTCTTC.

The gene calls are TRBV7-2 and TRBJ2-3; 8 bases map to TRBD2. Per germline, CDR1 SGHTA and CDR2 FQGNSA. Losses at the gene ends were 5 bases for V and 1 base for J; bases not matched to a gene: 8. The CDR3 is made up of 16 amino acids. The CDR3 here is CASSPRSGSGTDTQYF. The CDR3 region has the DNA TGTGCCAGCAGCCCGAGGAGCGGGAGCGGCACAGATACGCAGTATTTT.

The count of this clone is one. The chain joins TRBV2 to TRBJ2-1; 11 bases match TRBD2. After removal of 8 bases from V and 15 bases from J, the junction contained 6 bases not matched to a gene. This CDR3 spans 11 amino acids. Germline V CDR1 and CDR2: SNHLY, FYNNEI. The CDR3 DNA follows: TGTGCCAGCGCACTAGCGGGAGTAAGGTTCTTC. Its translation: CASALAGVRFF.

The chain is built from TRBV7-8 and TRBJ2-5, with 7 bases matching TRBD2. The length of the CDR3 is 17 residues. With V trimmed by 0 bases and J by 2 bases, 9 bases remained unmatched. Germline CDR1 is SGHVS and CDR2 is FQNEAQ. The CDR3 is CASSLAGGRLRQETQYF. In DNA form, the CDR3 reads TGTGCCAGCAGCTTAGCGGGGGGGAGGCTTCGTCAAGAGACCCAGTACTTC.

The chain uses TRBV29-1 and TRBJ1-1, with a tentative D call TRBD1 (6 bases). From germline, CDR1 is SQVTM and CDR2 ANQGSEA. The CDR3 consists of 12 residues. V was shortened by 7 bases and J by 5 bases, with 14 bases between the two germline ends. CDR3 sequence: CSAEQGRTEAFF. The CDR3 DNA is TGCAGCGCTGAGCAGGGGCGGACTGAAGCTTTCTTT.

On this clone itself: Relative to the germline gene, one junction end is altered; a read error may explain this. The chain is built from TRBV19 and TRBJ1-4, with 8 bases aligning to TRBD1. Per the germline V gene, CDR1 is LNHDA and CDR2 is SQIVND (reference sequence). The CDR3 has 14 amino acids. DNA for the CDR3: TGTGCCAGTAGTATAAGCCACGAGGGTTCGGGACAGGTTTTT. This encodes CASSISHEGSGQVF.

This clone was detected once. The CDR3 DNA reads TGTGCCAGCAGTGAATCTGGCGGAAAAAACATTCAGTACTTC. This codes for CASSESGGKNIQYF. The chain carries TRBV2 and TRBJ2-4; D call uncertain. Between the trimmed V and J ends, which lost 2 bases and 4 bases, there was a span of 9 bases. Per the germline V gene, CDR1 is SNHLY and CDR2 is FYNNEI. The CDR3 is 14 amino acids.

The chain employs TRBV23-1 and TRBJ2-3; 13 nucleotides align to TRBD2. TRBV23-1 is sorted into the ORF group, with uncertain function. The CDR3 extends over 21 amino acids. Unmatched junction bases numbered 16, after V lost 0 bases and J lost 4 bases. CDR3 protein: CASSQSRFGRTSGSLADTQYF. The DNA of the CDR3 is TGCGCCAGCAGTCAATCGAGATTCGGAAGGACTAGCGGGAGTTTGGCAGATACGCAGTATTTT.

The chain is built from TRBV6-2 or TRBV6-3 and TRBJ2-7; D is uncertain. The CDR3 is 13 amino acids. V lost 4 bases and J lost 6, with 13 bases in between. The germline CDR1 and CDR2 sequences are MNHEY and SVGEGT. The CDR3 nucleotides are TGTGCCAGCAGTTTACTTACCTCAGGCGAGCAGTACTTC. Translation: CASSLLTSGEQYF.

This chain joins TRBV28 and TRBJ2-7; 8 bases agree with TRBD1. This CDR3 is built from 14 residues. Looked up from germline, CDR1 is MDHEN and CDR2 is SYDVKM. With V trimmed by 6 bases and J by 4 bases, 8 bases remained unmatched. The CDR3 spells CASRPAGGSYEQYF. Written as DNA, the CDR3 is TGTGCCAGCAGGCCGGCAGGGGGCTCTTACGAGCAGTACTTC.

The chain uses TRBV4-1 and TRBJ1-5; D perhaps matches TRBD1 (6 bases). The CDR3 is 15 amino acids. Trimming removed 0 bases at V and 6 bases at J, with 12 bases between. CDR1 is MGHRA, CDR2 YSYEKL, per germline. CDR3 in DNA: TGCGCCAGCAGCCAAGATGAATTGACAGGTCAGCCCCAGCATTTT. Its translation: CASSQDELTGQPQHF.

On this clone itself: The junction departs from germline at one end; a sequencing error may be responsible. This chain uses TRBV6-1 with TRBJ2-1, with 7 bases lining up with TRBD2. There are 15 residues in the CDR3. Per germline, CDR1 MNHNS and CDR2 SASEGT. CDR3 coding DNA: TGTGCCAGCAGGGAAGCGGGGCCATCCTACAATGAGCAGTTCTTC. It translates to CASREAGPSYNEQFF.

The chain combines TRBV27 with TRBJ2-7; 13 bases are shared with TRBD2. Germline CDR1 and CDR2: MNHEY and SMNVEV (reference sequence). V lost 4 bases and J lost 7; bases outside the gene matches: 7. The CDR3 length is 15 residues. CDR3 nucleotide sequence: TGTGCCAGCAGTTACATGACTAGCGGGAGGTGGGAGCAGTACTTC. This translates into CASSYMTSGRWEQYF.

This chain connects TRBV19 to TRBJ1-1, with 10 bases lining up with TRBD1. CDR3 length: 14 amino acids. Germline values: CDR1 LNHDA, CDR2 SQIVND (reference sequence). Trimming took 8 bases from V and 4 from J; bases not matched to a gene: 7. CDR3 DNA sequence: TGTGCCAGTCGTTCGGGACAGGGGACCACTGAAGCTTTCTTT. Protein sequence: CASRSGQGTTEAFF.

This chain joins TRBV5-4 and TRBJ2-7, with 9 bases matching TRBD1. Germline V gives CDR1 SGHNT, CDR2 YYREEE (reference sequence). The CDR3 extends over 17 amino acids. V was clipped by 4 bases and J by 7 bases; unmatched bases: 18. Here the CDR3 reads CASSRYPSDRGVREQYF. CDR3 bases: TGTGCCAGCAGCCGTTACCCAAGTGACAGGGGGGTGAGAGAGCAGTACTTC.

This chain uses TRBV6-2 or TRBV6-3 with TRBJ1-3; D remains ambiguous. This CDR3 is built from 17 residues. Between the trimmed V and J ends, which lost 5 bases and 0 bases, there was a span of 17 bases. CDR1 and CDR2 from the germline V gene are MNHEY and SVGEGT. The CDR3 region has the DNA TGTGCCAGCAGTCACCTGGGCAGGACTTTCTCTGGAAACACCATATATTTT. This encodes CASSHLGRTFSGNTIYF.

This sequence joins TRBV4-2 and TRBJ2-7, with D possibly matching TRBD2 (6 bases). CDR3 size: 15 residues. CDR1 and CDR2 from the germline V gene are LGHNA and YNFKEQ. The ends were cut back, 4 bases at V and 0 bases at J, with 13 bases in the middle. CDR3 DNA: TGTGCCAGCAGCCCACGACTAGGCGGCTCCTACGAGCAGTACTTC. Residues: CASSPRLGGSYEQYF.